This T cell receptor (beta chain) was retrieved from a study of cytomegalovirus exposure and HLA in healthy donors. Whole-study findings and limits: Most subjects' HLA-A and HLA-B alleles were reportedly predicted from TCR beta sequences. Altogether, 164 TCR beta chains were recorded as cytomegalovirus-associated. Researchers reported from a later analysis that most CMV-associated TCR beta chains appeared HLA-restricted.

This PCR relied on a set of 60 Vbeta primers and 13 Jbeta primers. The assay was immunoSEQ multiplex PCR, and TCRdb's table has in-frame clones only and misses some. The sample lists some 150,000 clones; about 80% were seen once. V trimming: 5 bases; J trimming: 5 bases; junction bases outside the gene matches: 9. The CDR3 is 15 amino acids. CDR1 is MDHEN and CDR2 is SYDVKM in the germline V gene. As regards this clone: The antigen is not known.

Sample: PBMCs. The receptor's source is a man under 40 in good health and CMV-seropositive. The chain has TRBV28 and TRBJ2-3, with 8 bases identical to TRBD2. This CDR3 is CASSLAGGSRDTQYF. CDR3 sequence (DNA): TGTGCCAGCAGTCTGGCGGGAGGAAGTAGAGATACGCAGTATTTT. The full variable domain, in which reference TRBV28 and TRBJ2-3 provide the parts outside the CDR3, is DVKVTQSSRYLVKRTGEKVFLECVQDMDHENMFWYRQDPGLGLRLIYFSYDVKMKEKGDIPEGYSVSREKKERFSLILESASTNQTSMYLCASSLAGGSRDTQYFGPGTRLTVL.